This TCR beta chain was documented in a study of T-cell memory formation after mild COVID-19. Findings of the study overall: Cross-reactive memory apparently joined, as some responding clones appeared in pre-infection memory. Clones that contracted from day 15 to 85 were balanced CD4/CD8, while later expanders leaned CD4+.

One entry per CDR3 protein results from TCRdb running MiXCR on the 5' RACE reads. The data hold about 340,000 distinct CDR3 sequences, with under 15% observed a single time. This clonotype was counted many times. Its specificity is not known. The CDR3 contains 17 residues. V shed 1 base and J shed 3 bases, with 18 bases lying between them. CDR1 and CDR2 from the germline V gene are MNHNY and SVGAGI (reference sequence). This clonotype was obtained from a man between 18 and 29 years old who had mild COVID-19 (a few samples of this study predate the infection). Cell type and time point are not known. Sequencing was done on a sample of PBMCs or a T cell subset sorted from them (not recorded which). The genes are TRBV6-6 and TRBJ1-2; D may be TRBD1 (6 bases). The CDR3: CASSYYRVTTGDYGYTF. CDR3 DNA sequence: TGTGCCAGCAGTTACTACAGGGTAACAACCGGGGACTATGGCTACACCTTC.